The 7 T cell receptor beta chains reported below all come from one sample, sequenced in a study of T cell responses to AZD1222 COVID-19 vaccine. Clones were read by immunoSEQ multiplex PCR, and TCRdb kept only the in-frame ones, dropping some. The table includes about 120,000 clones, more than 80% detected once. The sequences come from peripheral blood, collected on day 0 of AZD1222 vaccination. The origin of the receptors is an adult in good health.

The chain is built from TRBV5-1 and TRBJ2-7; D gene ambiguous. Germline V lookup: CDR1 SGHRS, CDR2 YFSETQ. The CDR3 totals 14 residues. V shed 4 bases and J shed 7 bases, with 18 bases lying between them. CDR3 coding DNA: TGCGCCAGCAGCAGTACCCCACCCCGAGTTGAGCAGTACTTC. Amino acids: CASSSTPPRVEQYF.

This rearrangement joins TRBV27 to TRBJ1-5; D ambiguous. This CDR3 contains 19 residues. Germline CDR1 is MNHEY and CDR2 is SMNVEV (reference sequence). The germline V and J ends were trimmed by 2 bases and 0 bases, with 20 bases remaining between them. CDR3 residues: CASSLKSEGVAHSNQPQHF. The CDR3 bases are TGTGCCAGCAGTTTAAAGTCGGAGGGTGTGGCCCATAGCAATCAGCCCCAGCATTTT.

The V and J genes are TRBV11-3 and TRBJ2-1, with D possibly being TRBD2 (5 bases). CDR3 size: 12 residues. V was shortened by 5 bases and J by 10 bases, with 12 bases between the two germline ends. Germline V gene data show CDR1 as SGHNT and CDR2 as YENEEA. CDR3 residues: CASSTNSEEQFF. For the CDR3, the DNA is TGTGCCAGCAGCACAAATAGCGAGGAGCAGTTCTTC. The entire variable domain, with the rest obtained from reference TRBV11-3 and TRBJ2-1, is as follows: EAGVVQSPRYKIIEKKQPVAFWCNPISGHNTLYWYLQNLGQGPELLIRYENEEAVDDSQLPKDRFSAERLKGVDSTLKIQPAELGDSAVYLCASSTNSEEQFFGPGTRLTVL.

The chain recombines TRBV6-8 with TRBJ2-3; D gene unclear. This CDR3 is 11 amino acids long. Trimming shortened V by 7 bases and J by 2 bases, and 4 bases separated the two germline ends. Germline V gene lookup returns CDR1 MNHGY and CDR2 SAAAGT. The CDR3 is CASKPTDTQYF. The CDR3 DNA reads as TGTGCCAGCAAACCCACAGATACGCAGTATTTT.

The chain has TRBV11-2 and TRBJ1-1; no firm D call. The germline V gene encodes CDR1 SGHAT and CDR2 FQNNGV. This CDR3 comprises 13 residues. V was trimmed by 2 bases and J by 1 base, leaving 5 bases between them. The CDR3 region is CASSLRENTEAFF. CDR3 sequence (DNA): TGTGCCAGCAGCTTAAGAGAGAACACTGAAGCTTTCTTT.

The chain joins TRBV7-2 to TRBJ2-1, with D perhaps matching TRBD2 (5 bases). From germline, CDR1 is SGHTA and CDR2 FQGNSA. V shed 5 bases and J shed 4 bases, with 12 bases lying between them. The CDR3 runs to 14 residues. CDR3 coding DNA: TGTGCCAGCAGCAAATTCGGGGAATACAATGAGCAGTTCTTC. Translation gives CASSKFGEYNEQFF.

The V call is TRBV29-1, the J call TRBJ2-1, with TRBD1 as a possible D gene (6 bases). The CDR3 sequence is 13 residues long. Germline lookup yields CDR1 SQVTM and CDR2 ANQGSEA. Trimming pared 6 bases from V and 10 bases from J, leaving 19 bases between. The CDR3 spells CSVQRGQGLEQFF. CDR3 coding DNA: TGCAGCGTCCAAAGAGGGCAGGGGCTGGAGCAGTTCTTC.